These 6 T cell receptor beta chains were sequenced from one sample in a study of blood T cell repertoires in COVID-19. Libraries were prepared by immunoSEQ multiplex PCR; TCRdb keeps only in-frame clonotypes and omits some of them. Of over 50,000 clones listed, approximately 86% were seen once; the top ten hold roughly 5.7%. The specimen sequenced was peripheral blood. These TCRs come from a man in his 70s with acute or convalescent COVID-19.

This chain connects TRBV5-1 to TRBJ2-7; 9 nucleotides match TRBD1. J lost 1 base, V lost 4 bases, and 9 bases had no gene match. The CDR3 length is 16 residues. Germline V lookup: CDR1 SGHRS, CDR2 YFSETQ. The CDR3 nucleotides read TGCGCCAGCAGCCTAAGGACAGGGGAGGTATCCTACGAGCAGTACTTC. This translates into CASSLRTGEVSYEQYF. The variable domain in full, completed from reference TRBV5-1 and TRBJ2-7, reads KAGVTQTPRYLIKTRGQQVTLSCSPISGHRSVSWYQQTPGQGLQFLFEYFSETQRNKGNFPGRFSGRQFSNSRSEMNVSTLELGDSALYLCASSLRTGEVSYEQYFGPGTRLTVT.

A few counts support this clone. The chain employs TRBV11-1 and TRBJ2-7; D not resolved. The CDR3 has 12 residues. V lost 5 bases and J lost 2, with 7 bases in between. Germline V CDR1 and CDR2: SGHAT, FQDESV (reference sequence). CDR3 sequence (DNA): TGTGCCAGCAGCCCCGACACCTACGAGCAGTACTTC. Amino acid sequence: CASSPDTYEQYF.

CDR3 coding DNA: TGTGCCAGCAGTGAAGTCAGCTATGGCTACACCTTC. It codes for CASSEVSYGYTF. The chain recombines TRBV2 with TRBJ1-2; D gene ambiguous. The V gene's germline CDR1 is SNHLY and CDR2 FYNNEI. Trimming shortened V by 1 base and J by 4 bases, and 4 bases separated the two germline ends. The CDR3 covers 12 residues.

The chain has TRBV28 and TRBJ1-4; D may be TRBD1 (6 bases). The germline CDR1 and CDR2 sequences are MDHEN and SYDVKM. CDR3 size: 16 residues. Trimming pared 6 bases from V and 2 bases from J, leaving 16 bases between. This CDR3 reads CASRPQGALTNEKLFF. The CDR3 DNA is TGTGCCAGCAGACCACAGGGAGCCCTGACTAATGAAAAACTGTTTTTT.

This chain connects TRBV24-1 to TRBJ2-2; D remains ambiguous. V gave up 6 bases and J gave up 0 bases, with 7 bases separating them. The CDR3 runs to 14 residues. Germline values: CDR1 KGHDR, CDR2 SFDVKD. CDR3 sequence: CATSRSANTGELFF. The CDR3 DNA follows: TGTGCCACCAGTAGGAGCGCGAACACCGGGGAGCTGTTTTTT.

The chain couples TRBV5-1 to TRBJ2-7, with 8 nucleotides matching TRBD2. Germline assignment: CDR1 SGHRS and CDR2 YFSETQ. V lost 4 bases, J lost 0 bases, and 18 bases stayed unmatched. The CDR3 runs 19 residues. DNA for the CDR3: TGCGCCAGCAGCCCTCGCGGGGGAAAACAGCGGGGGAGCTCCTACGAGCAGTACTTC. Translating gives CASSPRGGKQRGSSYEQYF.